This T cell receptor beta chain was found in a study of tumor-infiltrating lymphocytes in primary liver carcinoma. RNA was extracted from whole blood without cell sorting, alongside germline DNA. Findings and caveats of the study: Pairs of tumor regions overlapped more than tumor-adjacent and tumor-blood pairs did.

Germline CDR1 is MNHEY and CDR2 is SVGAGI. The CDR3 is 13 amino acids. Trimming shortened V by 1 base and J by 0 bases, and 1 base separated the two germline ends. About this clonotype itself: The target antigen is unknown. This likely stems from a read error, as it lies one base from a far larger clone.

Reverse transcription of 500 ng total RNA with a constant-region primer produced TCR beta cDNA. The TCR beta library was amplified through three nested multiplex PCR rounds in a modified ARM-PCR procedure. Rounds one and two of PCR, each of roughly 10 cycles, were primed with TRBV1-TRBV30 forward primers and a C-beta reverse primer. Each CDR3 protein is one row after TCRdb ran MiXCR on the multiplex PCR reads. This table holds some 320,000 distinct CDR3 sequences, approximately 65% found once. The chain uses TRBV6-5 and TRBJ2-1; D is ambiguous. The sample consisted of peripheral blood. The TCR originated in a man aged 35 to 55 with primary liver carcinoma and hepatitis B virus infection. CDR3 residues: CASSYYSYNEQFF. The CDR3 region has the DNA TGTGCCAGCAGTTACTACTCCTACAATGAGCAGTTCTTC.